This T cell receptor beta chain was retrieved from a study of blood T cell repertoires in COVID-19. Study at large: The cDNA or gDNA used as material had been derived from T cells, B-cell-depleted T cells, or PBMCs.

Enrollees, about 18 to 95 years old, lived in approximately 25 US areas. Cohort 3 recovered donors had two negative PCRs, clearance, or symptom resolution. Germline V CDR1 and CDR2: LNHDA, SQIVND (reference sequence). The CDR3 has 13 amino acids. Deletions cut 3 bases from V and 5 bases from J, with 8 bases between. Only in-frame clones appear in the TCRdb table, and some are missing; sequencing was by immunoSEQ multiplex PCR. The data hold nearly 250,000 clones, with 86% observed a single time. The sequenced sample was PBMCs or T cells enriched from blood (not recorded which). The chain uses TRBV19 and TRBJ1-5; tentatively, D is TRBD1 (5 bases). The clonotype comes from a woman aged 45-65 years who had recovered from COVID-19. The CDR3 loop reads CASSMGGYQPQHF. Written as DNA, the CDR3 is TGTGCCAGTAGTATGGGGGGATATCAGCCCCAGCATTTT.